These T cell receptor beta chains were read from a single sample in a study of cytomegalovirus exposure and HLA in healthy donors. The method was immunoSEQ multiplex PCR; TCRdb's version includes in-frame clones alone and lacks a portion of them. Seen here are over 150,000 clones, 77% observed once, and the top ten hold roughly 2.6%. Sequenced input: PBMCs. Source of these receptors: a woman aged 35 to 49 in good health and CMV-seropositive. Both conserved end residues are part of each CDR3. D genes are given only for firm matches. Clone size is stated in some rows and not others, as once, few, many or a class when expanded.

CASSPGSSSYNEQFF TGTGCCAGCAGCCCTGGGAGTAGCTCCTACAATGAGCAGTTCTTC TRBV11-3 - - TRBJ2-1
CASSSGQGNQPQHF TGTGCCAGCAGTTCGGGACAGGGTAATCAGCCCCAGCATTTT TRBV6-5 TRBD1 once TRBJ1-5
CAWSVPQGADEQYF TGTGCCTGGAGCGTCCCACAGGGGGCGGACGAGCAGTACTTC TRBV30 TRBD1 - TRBJ2-7
CASSQLAVSTDTQYF TGTGCCAGCAGCCAACTAGCAGTGAGCACAGATACGCAGTATTTT TRBV14 - few TRBJ2-3
CAWAPGHSSGYTF TGTGCCTGGGCCCCGGGACACTCGAGTGGCTACACCTTC TRBV30 - - TRBJ1-2
CASSQDRFSNQPQHF TGCGCCAGCAGCCAAGATCGTTTCAGCAATCAGCCCCAGCATTTT TRBV4-3 - - TRBJ1-5
CASTTGMNTEAFF TGTGCCAGCACCACGGGAATGAACACTGAAGCTTTCTTT TRBV9 - few TRBJ1-1
CASSLADRDLFF TGTGCCAGCAGCTTAGCAGACCGGGATCTGTTCTTC TRBV7-9 - - TRBJ2-1
CASSPDRTQETQYF TGTGCCAGCAGCCCTGACAGGACCCAAGAGACCCAGTACTTC TRBV5-4 - - TRBJ2-5
CASSYPGQGSTRFRDEAFF TGTGCCAGCAGTTACCCCGGACAGGGGTCGACAAGGTTTCGCGATGAAGCTTTCTTT TRBV28 TRBD1 - TRBJ1-1
CASSLAPGQYDTEAFF TGTGCCAGCAGCTTAGCCCCGGGACAGTACGACACTGAAGCTTTCTTT TRBV13 TRBD1 - TRBJ1-1